This T cell receptor beta chain was found in a study of blood T cell repertoires in COVID-19. Looking at the study overall: The United States, Italy and Spain supplied acute and convalescent COVID-19 samples. Sources were T cells, B-cell-depleted T cells, or PBMCs; the material itself was cDNA or gDNA.

V was trimmed by 7 bases and J by 5 bases, leaving 19 bases between them. Germline V gene lookup returns CDR1 SGDLS and CDR2 YYNGEE. The CDR3 extends over 15 amino acids. Study processing details: Amplified reference gene primers provided the basis for estimating nucleated cell counts. Repertoires were generated with immunoSEQ multiplex PCR, while TCRdb's copy carries only in-frame clones and drops some. V and J calls plus clone size are reproduced from that table; the DNA served to infer D and trimming. The sample has around 240,000 clones; about 85% are singletons. The sequencing input was peripheral blood. This clonotype was obtained from a man aged 35 to 55 with acute or convalescent COVID-19. The chain recombines TRBV9 with TRBJ2-1, with a tentative D call TRBD1 (6 bases). CDR3 bases: TGTGCCAGCTGCGAAGCTGGGGGCCTTAACAATGAGCAGTTCTTC. It translates to CASCEAGGLNNEQFF.